These 27 T cell receptor beta chains were sequenced from one sample in a study (dated by TCRdb to the early 2010s). The sequencing machine was an Illumina Genome Analyzer IIx. Starting from the raw public reads, TCRdb applied fastp trimming at Q25, assembled clones with MiXCR and retained in-frame beta chains. CDR3 protein sequences are deduplicated, and each keeps its most common genes and DNA. The table for this sample lists about 7,000 distinct CDR3 sequences; over 30% of them were counted only once. In total, the top ten clones hold 20% to 25% of the sample. Sequencing input: blood. These receptors originate from a human donor.

By sample fraction, this clonotype is medium-sized. V usage is TRBV30 and J usage is TRBJ1-1; TRBD1 agrees at 7 bases. The CDR3 has 15 residues. Germline values: CDR1 GTSNPN, CDR2 SVGIG (reference sequence). The junction had 9 bases not matched to a gene; V was cut back by 4 bases and J by 1 base. CDR3 amino acids: CAWIPGGTANTEAFF. CDR3 bases: TGTGCCTGGATCCCAGGGGGGACAGCGAACACTGAAGCTTTCTTT.

This clonotype showed up many times. This chain joins TRBV4-2 and TRBJ1-2, with D perhaps matching TRBD1 (6 bases). Germline V lookup: CDR1 LGHNA, CDR2 YNFKEQ. Trimming pared 1 base from V and 4 bases from J, leaving 16 bases between. The CDR3 has 16 amino acids. The CDR3 nucleotides read TGTGCCAGCAGCCAAGGGGAAGGGGAAGGGGGCTATGGCTACACCTTC. This encodes CASSQGEGEGGYGYTF.

This clonotype was seen only a few times. The rearrangement uses TRBV30 and TRBJ1-1; D might be TRBD1 (6 bases). The CDR3 spans 15 residues. V dropped 6 bases and J dropped 6 bases, with 23 bases sitting between them. The V gene's germline CDR1 is GTSNPN and CDR2 SVGIG (reference sequence). In nucleotides, the CDR3 is TGTGCCTGCCAGAGGGGGGGGGCTGGGGCGGCTGAAGCTTTCTTT. It specifies CACQRGGAGAAEAFF.

By share, this clonotype ranks as medium-sized (0.01 to 0.1%). The rearrangement joins TRBV20-1 to TRBJ2-7; D may correspond to TRBD1 or TRBD2 (5 bases each). Trimming left V 3 bases short and J 0 bases short, with 15 bases between. This CDR3 spans 15 amino acids. Germline loops: CDR1 DFQATT, CDR2 SNEGSKA (reference sequence). This CDR3 is CSASAVGADSYEQYF. CDR3 sequence (DNA): TGCAGTGCTAGCGCCGTCGGGGCGGACTCCTACGAGCAGTACTTC.

In its sample, this clonotype ranks as medium-sized. The chain is built from TRBV18 and TRBJ2-1, with 12 bases lining up with TRBD2. The CDR3 is 15 amino acids. Germline CDR1 and CDR2: KGHSH and LQKENI. V lost 3 bases to trimming and J lost 6 bases; unmatched junction nucleotides: 3. The CDR3 region is CASSPRTSGINEQFF. The CDR3 DNA sequence: TGTGCCAGCTCACCCAGGACTAGCGGGATCAATGAGCAGTTCTTC. The full variable domain, its missing parts supplied by reference TRBV18 and TRBJ2-1, is NAGVMQNPRHLVRRRGQEARLRCSPMKGHSHVYWYRQLPEEGLKFMVYLQKENIIDESGMPKERFSAEFPKEGPSILRIQQVVRGDSAAYFCASSPRTSGINEQFFGPGTRLTVL.

This clonotype rates as medium-sized. The J gene is TRBJ2-5, the V gene TRBV30, with a weak D call TRBD1 (6 bases). This CDR3 is 13 amino acids long. Trimming removed 2 bases from V and 2 bases from J, with 9 bases in between. CDR1 and CDR2 (germline): GTSNPN, SVGIG (reference sequence). For the CDR3, the DNA is TGTGCCTGGAGTAGGACAGAACAAGAGACCCAGTACTTC. Its protein is CAWSRTEQETQYF.

The rearrangement links TRBV4-2 to TRBJ1-5; a possible D gene is TRBD1 (6 bases). This CDR3 contains 14 residues. Germline V gene data show CDR1 as LGHNA and CDR2 as YNFKEQ. Trimming pared 5 bases from V and 11 bases from J, leaving 19 bases between. For the CDR3, the DNA is TGTGCCAGCAGCAAGCGGAGGGGGAAAGAGACCCAGCATTTT. Translating it yields CASSKRRGKETQHF.

This clonotype counts as medium-sized. The J gene is TRBJ2-1, the V gene TRBV7-8; D gene uncertain. Trimming left V 6 bases short and J 0 bases short, with 12 bases between. The germline CDR1 and CDR2 sequences are SGHVS and FQNEAQ. The CDR3 consists of 15 residues. CDR3 protein: CASRTTDNSYNEQFF. Here the CDR3 DNA reads TGTGCCAGCAGGACCACCGACAACTCCTACAATGAGCAGTTCTTC.

This clonotype is termed medium-sized. The chain recombines TRBV4-2 with TRBJ1-3, with D hard to call. V was cut by 4 bases and J by 0 bases, with 10 bases left in between. Germline CDR1 reads LGHNA; CDR2 reads YNFKEQ. There are 15 residues in the CDR3. CDR3 sequence reads: CASSLYMGSGNTIYF. The CDR3 nucleotides are TGTGCCAGCAGCCTCTACATGGGCTCTGGAAACACCATATATTTT.

This clonotype was found many times. The chain uses TRBV18 and TRBJ1-3, with 7 positions matching TRBD1. The CDR3 contains 16 residues. Per the germline V gene, CDR1 is KGHSH and CDR2 is LQKENI. J gave up 0 bases and V 4 bases, and 6 bases lay outside the gene matches. The CDR3 DNA reads as TGTGCCAGCTCACATACAGGGGATGGCTCTGGAAACACCATATATTTT. Translation: CASSHTGDGSGNTIYF.

In its sample, this clonotype was seen many times. V gene TRBV29-1 combines with J gene TRBJ1-2, with 7 bases aligning to TRBD1. The V segment lost 3 bases and the J segment 2 bases; nucleotides outside the gene matches: 0. CDR1 and CDR2 from the germline V gene are SQVTM and ANQGSEA. The CDR3 extends over 12 amino acids. Here the CDR3 reads CSVETGNYGYTF. As DNA, the CDR3 is TGCAGCGTTGAGACAGGGAACTATGGCTACACCTTC.

This clonotype counts as medium-sized. The rearrangement joins TRBV14 to TRBJ2-3, with TRBD2 matching 10 bases. Germline trimming cut 0 bases from V and 6 bases from J; bases unmatched to any gene: 9. The CDR3 extends over 17 amino acids. Germline CDR1 reads SGHDN; CDR2 reads FVKESK. In DNA form, the CDR3 reads TGTGCCAGCAGCCAAGAGGCGGAACTAGCGGGATCGGATACGCAGTATTTT. As protein: CASSQEAELAGSDTQYF.

This clonotype was recorded at least ten times. The chain has TRBV18 and TRBJ1-2; 7 bases map to TRBD1. The junction had 14 bases not matched to a gene; V was cut back by 0 bases and J by 7 bases. This CDR3 contains 17 residues. The germline gives CDR1 KGHSH, CDR2 LQKENI. In nucleotides, the CDR3 is TGTGCCAGCTCACCACCCCGACTGGCAGGGGGAATAATTGGCTACACCTTC. Its protein product is CASSPPRLAGGIIGYTF.

This clonotype is medium-sized (0.01 to 0.1%) in the sample. The chain is built from TRBV7-9 and TRBJ2-7; tentative D call: TRBD1 (5 bases). Germline V lookup: CDR1 SEHNR, CDR2 FQNEAQ (reference sequence). The CDR3 has 13 amino acids. V was clipped by 5 bases and J by 0 bases, with 8 bases between them. The CDR3 DNA follows: TGTGCCAGCAGCCCTAGGGGCTCCTACGAGCAGTACTTC. Amino acid sequence: CASSPRGSYEQYF.

Only a few counts were recorded for this clonotype. The V and J genes are TRBV20-1 and TRBJ1-2, with 7 bases aligning to TRBD1. The CDR3 consists of 13 residues. The ends lost 4 bases at V and 6 bases at J; junction bases unmatched: 8. Germline CDR1 and CDR2: DFQATT and SNEGSKA (reference sequence). The CDR3 region has the DNA TGCAGTGCTAAGGACAGGCTTACGCATGGCTACACCTTC. Protein product: CSAKDRLTHGYTF.

The sample holds many counts of this clonotype. The V gene is TRBV4-2, the J gene TRBJ1-2, with D possibly TRBD1 on 5 matching bases. This CDR3 comprises 16 residues. With 3 bases removed from V and 3 bases from J, the gap between germline ends came to 17 bases. CDR1 LGHNA and CDR2 YNFKEQ come from the germline V gene. This CDR3 reads CASSHGRAPWDYGYTF. The CDR3 DNA reads as TGTGCCAGCAGCCACGGCAGGGCTCCGTGGGACTATGGCTACACCTTC.

Within the sample, this clonotype is medium-sized (0.01 to 0.1%). The CDR3 reads CSAIGGGTGNQPQHF. The CDR3 bases are TGCAGCGCTATAGGCGGCGGCACGGGCAATCAGCCCCAGCATTTT. The rearrangement uses TRBV29-1 and TRBJ1-5; D ambiguous. V lost 7 bases and J 2 bases, leaving 18 bases between the germline ends. Germline V CDR1 and CDR2: SQVTM, ANQGSEA. CDR3 length: 15 amino acids.

Relative to its sample, this clonotype is medium-sized (0.01 to 0.1%). The J gene is TRBJ2-7, the V gene TRBV29-1; D is unclear. The CDR3 totals 11 residues. CDR1 and CDR2 from the germline V gene are SQVTM and ANQGSEA. V was trimmed by 4 bases and J by 3 bases, leaving 7 bases between them. As DNA, the CDR3 is TGCAGCGTTGGATCGGACTACGAGCAGTACTTC. Amino acid sequence: CSVGSDYEQYF.

This clonotype was seen at least ten times. The chain uses TRBV18 and TRBJ2-4, with a weak D call TRBD1 (7 bases). V was clipped by 6 bases and J by 1 base, with 13 bases between them. This CDR3 has 15 residues. CDR1 and CDR2 from the germline V gene are KGHSH and LQKENI. CDR3 nucleotide sequence: TGTGCCAGCTCCCAGGCGGGACAGGCCAAAAACATTCAGTACTTC. It yields the protein CASSQAGQAKNIQYF.

By frequency in the sample, this clonotype is medium-sized (0.01 to 0.1%). The chain has TRBV6-1 and TRBJ1-2; D unresolved. This CDR3 is 13 amino acids long. V was pared by 2 bases and J by 7 bases, with 11 bases between. Germline V gene lookup returns CDR1 MNHNS and CDR2 SASEGT. The CDR3 DNA sequence: TGTGCCAGCAGTGAATCGGGGTTGGGTGGCTACACCTTC. Translation: CASSESGLGGYTF.

This clonotype was detected a few times. The chain links TRBV29-1 to TRBJ2-1; TRBD2 matches 10 bases. V gave up 8 bases and J gave up 7 bases; unmatched junction bases: 11. Looked up from germline, CDR1 is SQVTM and CDR2 is ANQGSEA. The CDR3 is 14 residues long. The CDR3 loop reads CSSSISGRVNEQFF. The DNA for the CDR3 is TGCAGCAGTTCGATAAGCGGGAGGGTGAATGAGCAGTTCTTC.

This clonotype appeared a few times. The rearrangement joins TRBV20-1 to TRBJ2-1, with 7 bases fitting TRBD1. The CDR3 length is 14 residues. Germline V CDR1 and CDR2: DFQATT, SNEGSKA (reference sequence). V lost 5 bases and J lost 2; bases outside the gene matches: 6. CDR3 residues: CSALRQGPYNEQFF. The CDR3 DNA is TGCAGTGCTCTCCGACAGGGACCCTACAATGAGCAGTTCTTC.

This clonotype was observed at least ten times. The chain links TRBV20-1 to TRBJ2-5; TRBD1 matches 9 bases. This CDR3 has 14 residues. In germline, CDR1 is DFQATT, CDR2 SNEGSKA (reference sequence). Germline trimming cut 5 bases from V and 4 bases from J; bases unmatched to any gene: 8. The CDR3 sequence: CSALGTGKGETQYF. Written as DNA, the CDR3 is TGCAGTGCTCTCGGGACAGGGAAAGGAGAGACCCAGTACTTC.

This clonotype was found many times. The chain joins TRBV5-1 to TRBJ2-7; D call uncertain. CDR1 and CDR2 from the germline V gene are SGHRS and YFSETQ. With 0 bases removed from V and 5 bases from J, the gap between germline ends came to 6 bases. The CDR3 extends over 12 amino acids. The CDR3 DNA reads TGCGCCAGCAGCTTGGAGGGCCACGAGCAGTACTTC. The encoded protein is CASSLEGHEQYF.

This clonotype was seen only once. A read error may explain this, as a much larger clone is one base away. The CDR3 protein is CASPPIREVAEQYF. The CDR3 DNA is TGTGCCAGCCCACCAATCAGGGAAGTAGCCGAGCAGTACTTC. V usage is TRBV18 and J usage is TRBJ2-7, with a tentative D call TRBD1 (5 bases). Germline V gene data show CDR1 as KGHSH and CDR2 as LQKENI. The CDR3 is made up of 14 amino acids.

This clonotype was seen only once. The V gene is TRBV30, the J gene TRBJ1-5; D remains unclear. This CDR3 contains 11 residues. The germline CDR1 and CDR2 sequences are GTSNPN and SVGIG (reference sequence). Trimming stripped 7 bases from V and 10 bases from J, with 14 bases between. The CDR3 DNA is TGTGCCTTCGGGCCGAATTCACCCCAGCATTTT. Its translation is CAFGPNSPQHF. Combining the CDR3 with reference TRBV30 and TRBJ1-5 gives the whole variable domain SQTIHQWPATLVQPVGSPLSLECTVEGTSNPNLYWYRQAAGRGLQLLFYSVGIGQISSEVPQNLSASRPQDRQFILSSKKLLLSDSGFYLCAFGPNSPQHFGDGTRLSIL.

In its sample, this clonotype is medium-sized. DNA for the CDR3: TGCGCCAGCAGCCTCAGGGAGATTGGAGATACGCAGTATTTT. Translation gives CASSLREIGDTQYF. The chain joins TRBV5-1 to TRBJ2-3; possibly TRBD1 or TRBD2 for D (5 bases each). Looked up from germline, CDR1 is SGHRS and CDR2 is YFSETQ. CDR3 length: 14 amino acids. V lost 4 bases to trimming and J lost 5 bases, with 14 bases between them. Complete variable domain (other parts from reference TRBV5-1 and TRBJ2-3): KAGVTQTPRYLIKTRGQQVTLSCSPISGHRSVSWYQQTPGQGLQFLFEYFSETQRNKGNFPGRFSGRQFSNSRSEMNVSTLELGDSALYLCASSLREIGDTQYFGPGTRLTVL.